This T cell receptor (beta chain) was retrieved from a study of beta chain features in type 1 diabetes. Whole-study findings and limits: Moderate yet significant TCRB CDR3 shortening was seen in Type 1 diabetes patients in all four CD4+ subsets. The study notes PCR might favor shorter templates equally in patients and controls. Sequencing of cDNA might inflate the share of cells that strongly express TCR.

The collection from each donor was one heparinised blood draw averaging roughly 0.11 L. In all sorted populations, purity surpassed 98%. In this sample, this clone turned up a few times. The antigen is unknown. Every bit of the isolated RNA underwent reverse transcription, so sequencing read expressed TCRB transcripts. The method was immunoSEQ multiplex PCR; TCRdb's version includes in-frame clones alone and lacks a portion of them. Here the sample spans 400,000 or so clones, over 10% being singletons. The junction had 3 bases not matched to a gene; V was cut back by 2 bases and J by 7 bases. Germline V gives CDR1 MDHEN, CDR2 SYDVKM. The CDR3 has 13 residues.

This receptor was identified in a woman aged 18-35 years with type 1 diabetes. What was sequenced was naive CD4+ T cells from blood. This chain joins TRBV28 and TRBJ1-2; TRBD1 matches at 8 bases. This chain's CDR3 is CASSLQTGGGYTF. CDR3 sequence (DNA): TGTGCCAGCAGTTTACAAACAGGGGGTGGCTACACCTTC.